These T cell receptor beta chains were read from a single sample in a study of neoadjuvant anti-PD-1 for oral cavity cancer. This table comes from immunoSEQ multiplex PCR, and its TCRdb copy is limited to in-frame clones, with some not included. The sample has tens of thousands of clones; 40% to 55% are singletons. The specimen comprised tumor tissue, sampled after nivolumab (anti-PD-1) treatment. These receptors were obtained from a person between 35 and 79 years old with oral cavity squamous cell carcinoma. The CDR3 runs from the conserved cysteine through the conserved F or W. Each record gives: D gene, clone size, J gene, V gene, CDR3 DNA, CDR3 protein. D genes are given only for firm matches. Not every row has a clone size; where given, it reads once, few, many or a size class.

D: TRBD1; size: -; J: TRBJ1-5; V: TRBV7-2; DNA: TGTGCCAGCAGCTTAGCCTATGACAGGGGGCGGCAGCCCCAGCATTTT; CDR3: CASSLAYDRGRQPQHF
D: -; size: many; J: TRBJ2-5; V: TRBV6-6; DNA: TGTGCCAGCAGCGACACCGGGGCATCCCAAGAGACCCAGTACTTC; CDR3: CASSDTGASQETQYF
D: TRBD2; size: -; J: TRBJ2-3; V: TRBV4-3; DNA: TGCGCCAGCAGCCAAGATCATGCGGCTAGCGGGGGGTTGAGCACAGATACGCAGTATTTT; CDR3: CASSQDHAASGGLSTDTQYF
D: TRBD1; size: -; J: TRBJ1-6; V: TRBV6-6; DNA: TGTGCCAGCAGCCCGGGACAGGAAAATTCACCCCTCCACTTT; CDR3: CASSPGQENSPLHF
D: -; size: -; J: TRBJ2-5; V: TRBV18; DNA: TGTGCCAGCTCACCACCAACCCGCGGGGAGACCCAGTACTTC; CDR3: CASSPPTRGETQYF
D: -; size: -; J: TRBJ2-3; V: TRBV4-1; DNA: TGCGCCAGCAGCCACTCGGACAGAACCACAGATACGCAGTATTTT; CDR3: CASSHSDRTTDTQYF
D: TRBD1; size: many; J: TRBJ1-4; V: TRBV19; DNA: TGTGCCAGTAGTTTGGGGACCGGGACAGGGATTGAAAAACTGTTTTTT; CDR3: CASSLGTGTGIEKLFF
D: -; size: -; J: TRBJ2-3; V: TRBV6-1; DNA: TGTGCCAGCAGTGACTTCACCTGGCGGGGCGACACAGATACGCAGTATTTT; CDR3: CASSDFTWRGDTDTQYF
D: -; size: -; J: TRBJ2-7; V: TRBV5-4; DNA: TGTGCCAGCAGCTTGGAGGGCTACGAGCAGTACTTC; CDR3: CASSLEGYEQYF
D: TRBD2; size: -; J: TRBJ2-1; V: TRBV9; DNA: TGTGCCAGCAGCCCCCGGGGAGCGGGGGACAATGAGCAGTTCTTC; CDR3: CASSPRGAGDNEQFF
D: -; size: few; J: TRBJ2-3; V: TRBV5-4; DNA: TGTGCCAGCAGCCCTTCCGGGATCAACACAGATACGCAGTATTTT; CDR3: CASSPSGINTDTQYF
D: -; size: -; J: TRBJ2-3; V: TRBV7-8; DNA: TGTGCCAGCAGCTCCACAGGGACGCGAGGAGATACGCAGTATTTT; CDR3: CASSSTGTRGDTQYF
D: -; size: -; J: TRBJ1-2; V: TRBV5-1; DNA: TGCGCCAGCAGCTTGGCCAGGGAGGATTACACCTTC; CDR3: CASSLAREDYTF
D: -; size: -; J: TRBJ2-5; V: TRBV5-5; DNA: TGTGCCAGCAGCTTGTTCAGACAAGAGACCCAGTACTTC; CDR3: CASSLFRQETQYF
D: TRBD2; size: few; J: TRBJ2-4; V: TRBV19; DNA: TGTGCCAGTAGTATCCGGACTAGCGGGGGGGCTAGCATTCAGTACTTC; CDR3: CASSIRTSGGASIQYF
D: TRBD1; size: -; J: TRBJ1-2; V: TRBV15; DNA: TGTGCCACCAGCAGGAGGATTTCCGGGACAGGGAACTATGGCTACACCTTC; CDR3: CATSRRISGTGNYGYTF
D: TRBD1; size: once; J: TRBJ1-2; V: TRBV27; DNA: TGTGCCAGCAGTCCCCGTCCGGGACAGGGAAATGGCTACACCTTC; CDR3: CASSPRPGQGNGYTF
D: TRBD1; size: -; J: TRBJ2-5; V: TRBV5-5; DNA: TGTGCCAGCAGCCCTGGGGGACAGGGGCAAGAGACCCAGTACTTC; CDR3: CASSPGGQGQETQYF
D: TRBD1; size: -; J: TRBJ1-2; V: TRBV28; DNA: TGTGCCAGCGGGGACAGAGGTGGCTACACCTTC; CDR3: CASGDRGGYTF
D: -; size: -; J: TRBJ1-5; V: TRBV5-6; DNA: TGTGCCAGCAGCCTTTCCGGGCGGCGGATAGATCAGCCCCAGCATTTT; CDR3: CASSLSGRRIDQPQHF
D: TRBD1; size: -; J: TRBJ2-7; V: TRBV9; DNA: TGTGCCAGCAGCGCAGAAGGTAGACAGGGGCCGATATACGAGCAGTACTTC; CDR3: CASSAEGRQGPIYEQYF
D: -; size: -; J: TRBJ1-2; V: TRBV5-1; DNA: TGCGCCAGCAGCACGGAAGGGAGGGGCGGTCCCCACTTC; CDR3: CASSTEGRGGPHF
D: TRBD1; size: -; J: TRBJ2-7; V: TRBV15; DNA: TGTGCCACCAGCAGAGATGTCCTGGGACAGGGGATTACCTACGAGCAGTACTTC; CDR3: CATSRDVLGQGITYEQYF
D: -; size: -; J: TRBJ1-3; V: TRBV19; DNA: TGTGCCAGTAGTATTACAGCTCAGAGCTCTGGAAACACCATATATTTT; CDR3: CASSITAQSSGNTIYF
D: -; size: few; J: TRBJ1-5; V: TRBV7-3; DNA: TGTGCCAGCAGCGCTGGTGGCAATCAGCCCCAGCATTTT; CDR3: CASSAGGNQPQHF
D: -; size: many; J: TRBJ1-2; V: TRBV19; DNA: TGTGCCAGTAGAGGGGCATACTATGGCTACACCTTC; CDR3: CASRGAYYGYTF
D: TRBD1; size: -; J: TRBJ2-7; V: TRBV27; DNA: TGTGCCACCCCGGGACAGGGGTATGAAAGGCAGTACTTC; CDR3: CATPGQGYERQYF
D: -; size: many; J: TRBJ1-4; V: TRBV18; DNA: TGTGCCAGCTCACCTTTCAGAGACGGGGAAAAACTGTTTTTT; CDR3: CASSPFRDGEKLFF
D: TRBD1; size: few; J: TRBJ2-3; V: TRBV4-2; DNA: TGTGCCAGCAGCCAAGCGACAGGGACACGGGGAGATACGCAGTATTTT; CDR3: CASSQATGTRGDTQYF
D: TRBD1; size: many; J: TRBJ2-1; V: TRBV18; DNA: TGTGCCAGCTCACCGACAGGGGACCATGAGCAGTTCTTC; CDR3: CASSPTGDHEQFF
D: -; size: few; J: TRBJ1-6; V: TRBV19; DNA: TGTGCCATTGGGACGGGAGGGGACAATTCACCCCTCCACTTT; CDR3: CAIGTGGDNSPLHF
D: TRBD2; size: many; J: TRBJ2-3; V: TRBV10-3; DNA: TGTGCCATCACTAGCGGGGGAGGCACAGATACGCAGTATTTT; CDR3: CAITSGGGTDTQYF